This TCR beta chain was sequenced during a study of T cell repertoires in cytomegalovirus infection (dated by TCRdb to between 2018 and 2021). With regard to the full study: Donor HLA type was relevant to the analysis, because carriage of CMV infection together with the matching HLA type was indicated by public TCR beta signatures. What the research found in general, with its limitations: In both this cohort and an independent cohort of under 450 donors, the cumulative frequency of public TCR beta family members distinguished carriers of CMV infection plus the relevant HLA type. In the ex vivo response, HLA-C-restricted CMV-specific TCR beta clonotypes were dominant, and in two of eight donors the single most frequent clonotype came from this HLA-C-restricted group.

This clonotype was recorded a few times. The specificity of this receptor is unknown. No quality values exist for individual bases; no much larger clone is one base distant. Its CDR3 holds 14 amino acids, cysteine through phenylalanine. Of the read, only the CDR3 DNA is kept; its 42 bases are in frame from base 1. V is clipped by 4 bases and J by 10 bases, and the sequence between their germline boundaries is 18 bases long. The reads were generated on an Illumina HiSeq 1500. In-frame beta chains were kept once TCRdb had trimmed the public reads at Q25 with fastp and called clones with MiXCR. CDR3 protein sequences are deduplicated, and each keeps its most common genes and DNA. The table for this sample lists approximately 70,000 distinct CDR3 sequences; 20% to 25% of them were counted only once. Approximately 79% of the sample comes from the top ten.

The sample consisted of PBMCs, sequenced either directly or after in vitro stimulation (not recorded which). The clonotype comes from a human donor in good health (CMV status not recorded). Some clones in this sample may be carry-over from other donors' samples. Recombination connected TRBV12-3 or TRBV12-4 to TRBJ2-3; a tentative D call is TRBD2 (6 bases match). CDR3 sequence: CASSSRGERVSQYF. The sequence in DNA is TGTGCCAGCAGTTCGAGAGGGGAGCGGGTCTCGCAGTATTTT.